One and the same sample provided the 25 T cell receptor beta chains below, sequenced in a study of beta chain features in type 1 diabetes. Sequencing targeted expressed TCRB transcripts, as all isolated RNA had been reverse transcribed. Produced via immunoSEQ multiplex PCR; TCRdb's table is partial and in-frame only. The table has 330,000 or so clones, 13% to 15% seen once. Sequenced: central memory CD4+ T cells from blood. The receptors come from a man aged 25 to 40 in good health.

A few counts support this clone. The V gene is TRBV5-4, the J gene TRBJ2-3; 9 bases are a match to TRBD2. The germline CDR1 and CDR2 sequences are SGHNT and YYREEE (reference sequence). The junction had 8 bases not matched to a gene; V was cut back by 4 bases and J by 2 bases. The CDR3 length is 16 residues. The CDR3 DNA follows: TGTGCCAGCAGCAAGATGGTAGCGGGAGCCACAGATACGCAGTATTTT. Encoded protein: CASSKMVAGATDTQYF. Combining the CDR3 with reference TRBV5-4 and TRBJ2-3 gives the whole variable domain ETGVTQSPTHLIKTRGQQVTLRCSSQSGHNTVSWYQQALGQGPQFIFQYYREEENGRGNFPPRFSGLQFPNYSSELNVNALELDDSALYLCASSKMVAGATDTQYFGPGTRLTVL.

J is TRBJ2-3 and V is TRBV4-2; 8 bases match TRBD1. The CDR3 has 16 residues. The V gene's germline CDR1 is LGHNA and CDR2 YNFKEQ. The V gene end was trimmed by 4 bases and the J gene end by 1 base; junction bases not matched to a gene: 7. The DNA of the CDR3 is TGTGCCAGCAGCCTGAGTGGACAGGGAGGCACAGATACGCAGTATTTT. Encoded protein: CASSLSGQGGTDTQYF.

This clone was counted ten times or more. The chain uses TRBV4-1 and TRBJ2-3, with D possibly TRBD1 on 6 matching bases. V was cut by 2 bases and J by 4 bases, with 10 bases left in between. Germline CDR1 reads MGHRA; CDR2 reads YSYEKL. The CDR3 consists of 14 residues. CDR3 in amino acids: CASSQTGYADTQYF. The CDR3 DNA follows: TGCGCCAGCAGCCAAACAGGGTACGCAGATACGCAGTATTTT.

The CDR3 sequence is CASSPGRGGAYNEQFF. In DNA, the CDR3 is TGTGCCAGCAGCCCTGGTCGAGGGGGCGCCTACAATGAGCAGTTCTTC. V is TRBV7-8 and J is TRBJ2-1; 7 positions match TRBD1. V shed 5 bases and J 2 bases; nucleotides not matched to a gene: 9. This CDR3 is built from 16 residues. In germline, CDR1 is SGHVS, CDR2 FQNEAQ.

This clone came up many times. The gene calls are TRBV21-1 and TRBJ2-5; the tabulated D call, TRBD2, remains unverified against the DNA. TRBV21-1 is annotated as a pseudogene. The CDR3 loop spans 15 amino acids. CDR3 sequence reads: CASSPRGQRQETQYF. In nucleotides, the CDR3 is TGTGCCAGCAGCCCAAGAGGGCAGCGACAAGAGACCCAGTACTTC.

The rearrangement uses TRBV18 and TRBJ2-3; 9 nucleotides match TRBD2. Per the germline V gene, CDR1 is KGHSH and CDR2 is LQKENI. J lost 5 bases, V lost 5 bases, and 8 bases had no gene match. The CDR3 is 15 residues long. The CDR3 here is CASSAVAGDGDTQYF. CDR3 DNA: TGTGCCAGCTCAGCGGTAGCGGGGGATGGAGATACGCAGTATTTT.

The chain has TRBV29-1 and TRBJ2-1, with TRBD1 matching 11 bases. The CDR3 is 16 residues long. J lost 8 bases, V lost 7 bases, and 16 bases had no gene match. CDR1 is SQVTM, CDR2 ANQGSEA, per germline. The CDR3 is CSGTGGISIRVDEQFF. In DNA form, the CDR3 reads TGCAGCGGGACAGGGGGCATATCCATCCGTGTGGATGAGCAGTTCTTC.

This clone showed up just a few times. The rearrangement uses TRBV7-9 and TRBJ2-5; 11 bases align to TRBD2. Germline CDR1 reads SEHNR; CDR2 reads FQNEAQ (reference sequence). The CDR3 is 16 amino acids. Losses at the gene ends were 5 bases for V and 1 base for J; bases not matched to a gene: 6. CDR3 DNA sequence: TGTGCCAGCAGCCCCAGTAGCGGGGGGGCCCAAGAGACCCAGTACTTC. Translation gives CASSPSSGGAQETQYF. The full variable domain, its missing parts supplied by reference TRBV7-9 and TRBJ2-5, is DTGVSQNPRHKITKRGQNVTFRCDPISEHNRLYWYRQTLGQGPEFLTYFQNEAQLEKSRLLSDRFSAERPKGSFSTLEIQRTEQGDSAMYLCASSPSSGGAQETQYFGPGTRLLVL.

A single count supports this clone. V gene TRBV6-1 combines with J gene TRBJ2-2; 9 positions match TRBD1. The junction had 4 bases not matched to a gene; V was cut back by 4 bases and J by 4 bases. The CDR3 spans 15 residues. Germline values: CDR1 MNHNS, CDR2 SASEGT. The CDR3 region is CASSGTTGGTGELFF. The CDR3 DNA follows: TGTGCCAGCAGTGGAACGACAGGGGGCACCGGGGAGCTGTTTTTT.

The CDR3 protein is CASSLVGAGEQYF. The CDR3 nucleotides are TGTGCCAGCAGCTTGGTGGGGGCTGGCGAGCAGTACTTC. V gene TRBV5-6 combines with J gene TRBJ2-7; maybe TRBD1 (6 bases). Germline CDR1 is SGHDT and CDR2 is YYEEEE. The CDR3 extends over 13 amino acids. Trimming left V 0 bases short and J 6 bases short, with 10 bases between.

This clone was counted a few times. The genes are TRBV7-9 and TRBJ2-7, with TRBD1 matching over 7 bases. Losses at the gene ends were 2 bases for V and 1 base for J; bases not matched to a gene: 2. The germline gives CDR1 SEHNR, CDR2 FQNEAQ (reference sequence). The CDR3 is made up of 14 amino acids. CDR3 in DNA: TGTGCCAGCAGCTTAATGGGACAGTCCTACGAGCAGTACTTC. Encoded protein: CASSLMGQSYEQYF. Full variable domain (outside the CDR3, taken from reference TRBV7-9 and TRBJ2-7): DTGVSQNPRHKITKRGQNVTFRCDPISEHNRLYWYRQTLGQGPEFLTYFQNEAQLEKSRLLSDRFSAERPKGSFSTLEIQRTEQGDSAMYLCASSLMGQSYEQYFGPGTRLTVT.

This clone was seen more than once but under ten times. The rearrangement uses TRBV6-1 and TRBJ1-5; D remains ambiguous. The V end was cut by 0 bases, the J end by 5 bases, with 14 bases between. The germline V gene has CDR1 MNHNS and CDR2 SASEGT. The CDR3 consists of 16 residues. The CDR3, as DNA: TGTGCCAGCAGTGAAGCGGCCTCTCGGAAACATCAGCCCCAGCATTTT. Protein: CASSEAASRKHQPQHF.

The chain combines TRBV7-2 with TRBJ2-7; weak D call: TRBD1 (5 bases). The CDR3 loop spans 15 amino acids. The germline V gene has CDR1 SGHTA and CDR2 FQGNSA. Trimming stripped 1 base from V and 2 bases from J, with 12 bases between. This chain's CDR3 is CASSLGAGMAYEQYF. CDR3 sequence (DNA): TGTGCCAGCAGCTTAGGGGCAGGGATGGCCTACGAGCAGTACTTC.

This clone was seen more than once but under ten times. This chain joins TRBV7-9 and TRBJ1-6; D uncertain. Trimming cost V 4 bases and J 7 bases, with 14 bases left between them. The germline V gene encodes CDR1 SEHNR and CDR2 FQNEAQ (reference sequence). This CDR3 region has 15 residues. In DNA, the CDR3 is TGTGCCAGCAGCTCATCCAACTCGGCGAATTCACCCCTCCACTTT. Translating it yields CASSSSNSANSPLHF.

This clone was seen a few times. The CDR3 sequence is CASSRPGARAFF. The DNA of the CDR3 is TGTGCCAGCAGTCGGCCAGGGGCGCGAGCTTTCTTT. V and J are TRBV6-5 and TRBJ1-1; a possible D gene is TRBD1 (6 bases). Looked up from germline, CDR1 is MNHEY and CDR2 is SVGAGI. Between the trimmed V and J ends, which lost 5 bases and 10 bases, there was a span of 14 bases. The CDR3 has 12 residues.

The rearrangement joins TRBV4-3 to TRBJ2-1, with D possibly being TRBD1 or TRBD2 (5 bases each). The CDR3 loop spans 14 amino acids. The V end lost 4 bases, the J end lost 7 bases, and 14 bases lay between the germline ends. The V gene's germline CDR1 is LGHNA and CDR2 YSLEER. This CDR3 reads CASSLGDPANEQFF. In DNA, the CDR3 is TGCGCCAGCAGCCTAGGGGACCCTGCAAATGAGCAGTTCTTC.

V is TRBV4-3 and J is TRBJ2-7, with TRBD2 identical over 16 bases. Germline assignment: CDR1 LGHNA and CDR2 YSLEER. There are 21 residues in the CDR3. J gave up 6 bases and V 1 base, and 18 bases lay outside the gene matches. In DNA, the CDR3 is TGCGCCAGCAGCCAAGTACCGCCGGGACTAGCGGGGGGGCCCAGGAGCGGCGAGCAGTACTTC. Its protein product is CASSQVPPGLAGGPRSGEQYF.

In this sample, this clone turned up a few times. The J gene is TRBJ2-3, the V gene TRBV4-2; 13 bases are shared with TRBD2. CDR1 is LGHNA and CDR2 is YNFKEQ in the germline V gene. CDR3 length equals 17 residues. The J segment lost 6 bases and the V segment lost 4 bases, leaving 10 bases of the junction unmatched. CDR3 in amino acids: CASSRNTGLAGTDTQYF. CDR3 DNA: TGTGCCAGCAGCCGAAATACGGGACTAGCGGGAACGGATACGCAGTATTTT.

This clone was picked up a small number of times. The V and J genes are TRBV5-6 and TRBJ2-2, with D possibly matching TRBD2 (6 bases). Germline V gene sequence: CDR1 SGHDT, CDR2 YYEEEE. The CDR3 has 15 amino acids. Trimming left V 2 bases short and J 3 bases short, with 11 bases between. CDR3 nucleotide sequence: TGTGCCAGCAGCTTTACAGGCGGGGACACCGGGGAGCTGTTTTTT. It specifies CASSFTGGDTGELFF.

This clone turned up a few times. V gene TRBV6-5 combines with J gene TRBJ1-1; the match to TRBD1 covers 10 bases. Germline V lookup: CDR1 MNHEY, CDR2 SVGAGI. V lost 7 bases to trimming and J lost 4 bases; unmatched junction nucleotides: 9. There are 15 residues in the CDR3. CDR3 sequence: CASTSSGTGATEAFF. As DNA, the CDR3 is TGTGCCAGCACCTCCTCCGGGACAGGGGCCACTGAAGCTTTCTTT.

This clone has just a few counts. The chain couples TRBV11-2 to TRBJ2-5; the match to TRBD1 covers 11 bases. Germline CDR1 reads SGHAT; CDR2 reads FQNNGV. The CDR3 has 15 residues. With V trimmed by 5 bases and J by 5 bases, 7 bases remained unmatched. Here the CDR3 reads CASSRTGGRGETQYF. In DNA form, the CDR3 reads TGTGCCAGCAGCCGGACAGGGGGCAGGGGGGAGACCCAGTACTTC.

The V call is TRBV7-2, the J call TRBJ2-5, with D unclear. The J call may not be correct, given that the DNA end is closer to TRBJ2-7. This CDR3 is built from 12 residues. Germline V gives CDR1 SGHTA, CDR2 FQGNSA. CDR3 DNA: TGTGCCAGCAGCTTAGCCCATTACGAGCAGTACTTC. It specifies CASSLAHYEQYF.

This clone was observed a few times. V usage is TRBV7-9 and J usage is TRBJ2-1, with 7 bases identical to TRBD2. Per germline, CDR1 SEHNR and CDR2 FQNEAQ (reference sequence). V shed 5 bases, J shed 6 bases, and the junction held 4 bases outside the gene matches. This CDR3 comprises 13 residues. In nucleotides, the CDR3 is TGTGCCAGCAGCACGTCTAGCGGCAATGAGCAGTTCTTC. It specifies CASSTSSGNEQFF.

This clone was seen more than once but under ten times. V is TRBV14 and J is TRBJ2-7; TRBD1 matches at 7 bases. The germline CDR1 and CDR2 sequences are SGHDN and FVKESK. V shed 4 bases and J 2 bases; nucleotides not matched to a gene: 2. CDR3 length: 13 amino acids. CDR3 DNA: TGTGCCAGCAGCCTACAGGGGACCTACGAGCAGTACTTC. Translation: CASSLQGTYEQYF.

This clone has just a few counts. The chain couples TRBV7-8 to TRBJ2-3; the D call may be TRBD1 or TRBD2 (6 bases each). The length of the CDR3 is 18 residues. V was pared by 3 bases and J by 2 bases, with 21 bases between. The germline V gene has CDR1 SGHVS and CDR2 FQNEAQ. The CDR3 region is CASSFLPPGGGLTDTQYF. DNA for the CDR3: TGTGCCAGCAGCTTCTTGCCCCCCGGGGGCGGCCTCACAGATACGCAGTATTTT. The variable domain in full, with the rest retrieved from reference TRBV7-8 and TRBJ2-3, is GAGVSQSPRYKVAKRGQDVALRCDPISGHVSLFWYQQALGQGPEFLTYFQNEAQLDKSGLPSDRFFAERPEGSVSTLKIQRTQQEDSAVYLCASSFLPPGGGLTDTQYFGPGTRLTVL.